These 27 T cell receptor beta chains came from one sample sequenced in a study of cytomegalovirus exposure and HLA in healthy donors. Libraries were prepared by immunoSEQ multiplex PCR; TCRdb keeps only in-frame clonotypes and omits some of them. The table has more than 250,000 clones, 87% seen once. Input material: PBMCs. The receptors shown here come from a woman in her twenties or thirties in good health and CMV-seropositive.

This clone was found once. The chain is built from TRBV2 and TRBJ1-1; D possibly corresponds to TRBD1 (5 bases). Germline V gives CDR1 SNHLY, CDR2 FYNNEI. The CDR3 totals 13 residues. The V end was cut by 5 bases, the J end by 3 bases, with 10 bases between. DNA for the CDR3: TGTGCCAGCAGTACCGGGACCTACACTGAAGCTTTCTTT. Encoded protein: CASSTGTYTEAFF.

The rearrangement links TRBV27 to TRBJ1-1; TRBD1 might be the D (5 bases). From germline, CDR1 is MNHEY and CDR2 SMNVEV (reference sequence). The CDR3 is made up of 11 amino acids. The germline V and J ends were trimmed by 6 bases and 10 bases, with 12 bases remaining between them. CDR3 amino acids: CASSGGNRAFF. The CDR3 DNA is TGTGCCAGCAGCGGGGGGAATAGAGCTTTCTTT.

The chain's CDR3 is CASSTGLGYTF. The CDR3 coding sequence is TGTGCCAGCAGCACAGGGTTAGGCTACACCTTC. The gene calls are TRBV9 and TRBJ1-2; perhaps TRBD1 as D (6 bases). Germline CDR1 SGDLS, CDR2 YYNGEE. The CDR3 contains 11 residues. Trimming stripped 4 bases from V and 8 bases from J, with 9 bases between.

The CDR3 DNA reads TGTGCCAGCAGCCGCGGACAGGGCTATGGCTACACCTTC. This gives the protein CASSRGQGYGYTF. J is TRBJ1-2 and V is TRBV7-3, with TRBD1 identical over 8 bases. The CDR3 runs to 13 residues. The V gene end was trimmed by 5 bases and the J gene end by 4 bases; junction bases not matched to a gene: 3. The germline V gene encodes CDR1 SGHTA and CDR2 FQGTGA. The entire variable domain, with the rest obtained from reference TRBV7-3 and TRBJ1-2, is as follows: GAGVSQTPSNKVTEKGKYVELRCDPISGHTALYWYRQSLGQGPEFLIYFQGTGAADDSGLPNDRFFAVRPEGSVSTLKIQRTERGDSAVYLCASSRGQGYGYTFGSGTRLTVV.

The chain combines TRBV6-5 with TRBJ2-5; 7 nucleotides align to TRBD1. Germline values: CDR1 MNHEY, CDR2 SVGAGI. The V segment lost 4 bases and the J segment 2 bases; nucleotides outside the gene matches: 4. The length of the CDR3 is 14 residues. The CDR3 sequence: CASSLEGQQETQYF. The CDR3 DNA reads TGTGCCAGCAGTTTAGAGGGACAGCAAGAGACCCAGTACTTC.

CDR3 in amino acids: CAWSVQDPHGNQPQHF. The CDR3 DNA follows: TGTGCCTGGAGTGTACAGGATCCTCACGGCAATCAGCCCCAGCATTTT. V is TRBV30 and J is TRBJ1-5, with D maybe TRBD1 (5 bases). V was cut by 0 bases and J by 2 bases, with 14 bases left in between. Germline CDR1 GTSNPN, CDR2 SVGIG (reference sequence). The CDR3 extends over 16 amino acids.

The rearrangement joins TRBV6-6 to TRBJ2-5, with 8 nucleotides matching TRBD2. Unmatched junction bases numbered 9, after V lost 7 bases and J lost 5 bases. The CDR3 has 14 residues. CDR1 and CDR2 from the germline V gene are MNHNY and SVGAGI (reference sequence). The CDR3, as DNA: TGTGCCAGCAATCTAGCGGGTAGGGCGGAGACCCAGTACTTC. It codes for CASNLAGRAETQYF.

This clone was observed a single time. The V gene is TRBV2, the J gene TRBJ2-2; no clear D gene. From germline, CDR1 is SNHLY and CDR2 FYNNEI. CDR3 length equals 13 residues. Trimming cost V 11 bases and J 4 bases, with 14 bases left between them. The chain's CDR3 is CAGDGSGTGELFF. The CDR3 nucleotides read TGTGCCGGCGACGGGTCTGGCACCGGGGAGCTGTTTTTT.

V is TRBV6-5 and J is TRBJ2-2; unclear D gene. Trimming stripped 4 bases from V and 3 bases from J, with 3 bases between. CDR1 is MNHEY and CDR2 is SVGAGI in the germline V gene. This CDR3 contains 12 residues. DNA of the CDR3: TGTGCCAGCAGTTCCGACACCGGGGAGCTGTTTTTT. This gives the protein CASSSDTGELFF.

The gene calls are TRBV11-3 and TRBJ2-2; TRBD2 agrees at 7 bases. Germline V CDR1 and CDR2: SGHNT, YENEEA. J was trimmed by 3 bases and V by 1 base; bases with no gene match: 17. The CDR3 covers 20 residues. CDR3 loop: CASSLGASRDYSPYTGELFF. The CDR3 nucleotides are TGTGCCAGCAGCTTAGGGGCGTCTCGGGACTACTCACCCTACACCGGGGAGCTGTTTTTT.

The chain combines TRBV9 with TRBJ2-1; D perhaps matches TRBD2 (5 bases). Between the trimmed V and J ends, which lost 0 bases and 1 base, there was a span of 14 bases. CDR3 length: 17 residues. The germline V gene encodes CDR1 SGDLS and CDR2 YYNGEE. CDR3 amino acids: CASSVGRERNSYNEQFF. In DNA, the CDR3 is TGTGCCAGCAGCGTAGGACGTGAGCGGAATTCCTACAATGAGCAGTTCTTC.

The chain joins TRBV6-1 to TRBJ1-2, with D perhaps TRBD1 (6 bases). V lost 1 base to trimming and J lost 8 bases, with 17 bases between them. The CDR3 sequence is 15 residues long. Looked up from germline, CDR1 is MNHNS and CDR2 is SASEGT. The CDR3 DNA follows: TGTGCCAGCAGTGAAGATTGGGTGGGGGGGCAGGGCTACACCTTC. As protein: CASSEDWVGGQGYTF.

This chain links TRBV10-3 with TRBJ2-3, with D maybe TRBD1 (6 bases). Trimming stripped 11 bases from V and 6 bases from J, with 12 bases between. The CDR3 runs to 11 residues. Germline loops: CDR1 ENHRY, CDR2 SYGVKD. CDR3: CALGGMDTQYF. Here the CDR3 DNA reads TGTGCCCTAGGGGGTATGGATACGCAGTATTTT.

The chain uses TRBV5-8 and TRBJ2-7, with D maybe TRBD1 (6 bases). The germline gives CDR1 SGHTS, CDR2 YDEGEE. V gave up 5 bases and J gave up 3 bases, with 12 bases separating them. The CDR3 length is 13 residues. CDR3 coding DNA: TGTGCCAGCAGTAAAACAGGGTACTACGAGCAGTACTTC. Protein product: CASSKTGYYEQYF.

The rearrangement links TRBV5-1 to TRBJ2-1; perhaps D is TRBD1 or TRBD2 (5 bases each). Germline CDR1 reads SGHRS; CDR2 reads YFSETQ. The CDR3 loop spans 15 amino acids. V dropped 3 bases and J dropped 3 bases, with 13 bases sitting between them. In nucleotides, the CDR3 is TGCGCCAGCAGCTCACCGGGACGCCGCTACAATGAGCAGTTCTTC. This gives the protein CASSSPGRRYNEQFF.

In its sample, this clone was seen once. This chain connects TRBV12-5 to TRBJ2-1; D unclear. The CDR3 length is 12 residues. From germline, CDR1 is LGHNT and CDR2 FRNRAP. V gave up 6 bases and J gave up 2 bases, with 5 bases separating them. The CDR3 nucleotides read TGTGCTAGTGGATGGGCCTACAATGAGCAGTTCTTC. It translates to CASGWAYNEQFF.

This rearrangement joins TRBV6-5 to TRBJ2-1, with a tentative D call TRBD1 (7 bases). The V gene lost 6 bases and the J gene lost 4 bases, with 16 bases spanning the gap. This CDR3 has 15 amino acids. Germline V CDR1 and CDR2: MNHEY, SVGAGI. The CDR3 region is CASRPGDSLYNEQFF. As DNA, the CDR3 is TGTGCCAGCAGGCCGGGGGACAGCCTTTACAATGAGCAGTTCTTC.

V and J are TRBV28 and TRBJ1-1, with D unresolved. The CDR3 is made up of 14 amino acids. The germline V gene encodes CDR1 MDHEN and CDR2 SYDVKM. Deletions cut 3 bases from V and 1 base from J, with 9 bases between. The CDR3 loop reads CASSFPHQNTEAFF. DNA for the CDR3: TGTGCCAGCAGTTTCCCCCACCAGAACACTGAAGCTTTCTTT.

V and J are TRBV7-3 and TRBJ1-3, with D possibly TRBD1 on 6 matching bases. Germline V gene sequence: CDR1 SGHTA, CDR2 FQGTGA. The V gene lost 2 bases and the J gene lost 2 bases, with 10 bases spanning the gap. The CDR3 runs 15 residues. CDR3 region: CASSLGRGTGNTIYF. CDR3 sequence (DNA): TGTGCCAGCAGCTTAGGCAGGGGAACTGGAAACACCATATATTTT.

This chain joins TRBV19 and TRBJ2-7, with TRBD2 matching over 8 bases. J was trimmed by 6 bases and V by 6 bases; bases with no gene match: 7. The CDR3 has 13 residues. CDR1 LNHDA and CDR2 SQIVND come from the germline V gene (reference sequence). The CDR3 loop reads CASRPGTSIEQYF. The DNA of the CDR3 is TGTGCCAGTAGGCCCGGGACTAGTATCGAGCAGTACTTC.

V and J are TRBV4-2 and TRBJ2-3; 12 nucleotides agree with TRBD2. The CDR3 spans 17 residues. Germline CDR1 and CDR2: LGHNA and YNFKEQ. Trimming took 2 bases from V and 6 from J; bases not matched to a gene: 9. The CDR3 reads CASSQRTSGVSRDTQYF. CDR3 DNA sequence: TGTGCCAGCAGCCAAAGGACTAGCGGGGTGTCTAGGGATACGCAGTATTTT.

This chain links TRBV7-3 with TRBJ2-7, with D perhaps matching TRBD2 (6 bases). CDR1 is SGHTA, CDR2 FQGTGA, per germline. The V and J ends lost 5 bases and 2 bases respectively, with 13 bases between them. This CDR3 has 14 amino acids. This chain's CDR3 is CASSPQAGPYEQYF. The CDR3 DNA reads as TGTGCCAGCAGCCCCCAAGCGGGCCCCTACGAGCAGTACTTC.

V gene TRBV2 combines with J gene TRBJ2-7; 10 bases match TRBD1. Germline V gives CDR1 SNHLY, CDR2 FYNNEI. This CDR3 is 13 amino acids long. V was pared by 7 bases and J by 3 bases, with 3 bases of the junction left unmatched. The CDR3: CASMGQGYYEQYF. CDR3 nucleotides: TGTGCCAGCATGGGACAGGGGTACTACGAGCAGTACTTC.

This rearrangement joins TRBV7-9 to TRBJ1-2, with D possibly being TRBD1 (6 bases). V lost 1 base to trimming and J lost 0 bases, with 9 bases between them. The germline V gene encodes CDR1 SEHNR and CDR2 FQNEAQ (reference sequence). This CDR3 region has 15 residues. The CDR3 nucleotides read TGTGCCAGCAGCTTAGACAGGGATTCTAACTATGGCTACACCTTC. This sequence encodes CASSLDRDSNYGYTF.

V and J are TRBV28 and TRBJ2-7; 7 bases line up with TRBD1. J lost 3 bases, V lost 3 bases, and 5 bases had no gene match. CDR3 size: 14 residues. Germline loops: CDR1 MDHEN, CDR2 SYDVKM. The CDR3 region is CASSLGDRNYEQYF. CDR3 DNA sequence: TGTGCCAGCAGTTTGGGGGACAGAAACTACGAGCAGTACTTC.

This clone has just one count. The gene calls are TRBV7-3 and TRBJ2-5, with 8 bases matching TRBD2. With V trimmed by 2 bases and J by 5 bases, 7 bases remained unmatched. The CDR3 covers 15 residues. The V gene's germline CDR1 is SGHTA and CDR2 FQGTGA. CDR3 protein: CASSLGVGLEETQYF. CDR3 bases: TGTGCCAGCAGCTTAGGTGTGGGACTAGAGGAGACCCAGTACTTC.

The rearrangement links TRBV28 to TRBJ1-2, with D possibly being TRBD1 (6 bases). Trimming cost V 2 bases and J 9 bases, with 16 bases left between them. This CDR3 has 14 residues. Germline lookup yields CDR1 MDHEN and CDR2 SYDVKM. Here the CDR3 DNA reads TGTGCCAGCAGTTTAGCTAACCGGCGGGGGCGCTACACCTTC. Amino acid sequence: CASSLANRRGRYTF.